The source of this T cell receptor (beta chain) is a study of beta chain features in type 1 diabetes. Overall study: Across every sample, 85 million to 120 million sorted cells were examined in total.

The authors reverse transcribed all of the isolated RNA, so sequencing captured expressed TCRB transcripts. Some clones are missing from TCRdb's copy, which holds only in-frame ones; the method was immunoSEQ multiplex PCR. The table includes some 280,000 clones, 13% to 15% detected once. General observations from the study: TCRB CDR3 length was moderately but significantly reduced in all four CD4+ subsets of Type 1 diabetes patients. A closer apparent resemblance between naive, central memory and Treg TCRB repertoires was seen in patients than in healthy donors.

The CDR3 is 15 amino acids. Germline V gene lookup returns CDR1 SGHTA and CDR2 FQGNSA. V was clipped by 4 bases and J by 0 bases, with 11 bases between them. This clone showed up just a few times. Its matching antigen is unknown. Sequenced sample: naive CD4+ T cells from blood. The chain links TRBV7-2 to TRBJ2-3; D perhaps matches TRBD2 (6 bases). This clonotype was sampled from a man in his thirties or forties with type 1 diabetes. The DNA of the CDR3 is TGTGCCAGCAGCTCAACGCGGGAAAGCACAGATACGCAGTATTTT. It encodes CASSSTRESTDTQYF. Full variable domain (outside the CDR3, taken from reference TRBV7-2 and TRBJ2-3): GAGVSQSPSNKVTEKGKDVELRCDPISGHTALYWYRQSLGQGLEFLIYFQGNSAPDKSGLPSDRFSAERTGGSVSTLTIQRTQQEDSAVYLCASSSTRESTDTQYFGPGTRLTVL.